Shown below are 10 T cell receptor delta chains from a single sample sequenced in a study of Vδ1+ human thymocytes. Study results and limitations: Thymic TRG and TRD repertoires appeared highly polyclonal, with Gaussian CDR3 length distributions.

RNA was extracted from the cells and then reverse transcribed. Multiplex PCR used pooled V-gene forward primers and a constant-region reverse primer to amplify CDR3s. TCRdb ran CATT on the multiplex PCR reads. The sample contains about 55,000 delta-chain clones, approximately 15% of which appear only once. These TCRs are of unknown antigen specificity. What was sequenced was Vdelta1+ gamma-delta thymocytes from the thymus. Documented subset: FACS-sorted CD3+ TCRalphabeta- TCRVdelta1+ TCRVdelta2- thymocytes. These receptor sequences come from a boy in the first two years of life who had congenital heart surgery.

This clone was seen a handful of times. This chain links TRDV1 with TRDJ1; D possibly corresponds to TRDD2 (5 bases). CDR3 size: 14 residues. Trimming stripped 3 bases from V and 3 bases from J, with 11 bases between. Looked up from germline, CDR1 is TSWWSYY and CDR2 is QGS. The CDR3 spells CALGDPTYADKLIF. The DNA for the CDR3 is TGTGCTCTTGGGGACCCTACCTACGCCGATAAACTCATCTTT.

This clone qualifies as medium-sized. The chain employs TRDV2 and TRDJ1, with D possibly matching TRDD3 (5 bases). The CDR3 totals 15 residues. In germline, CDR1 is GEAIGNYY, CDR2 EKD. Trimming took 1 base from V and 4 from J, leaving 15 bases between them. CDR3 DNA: TGTGCCTGTGACACGACACTGGAGCCAGACGATAAACTCATCTTT. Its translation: CACDTTLEPDDKLIF.

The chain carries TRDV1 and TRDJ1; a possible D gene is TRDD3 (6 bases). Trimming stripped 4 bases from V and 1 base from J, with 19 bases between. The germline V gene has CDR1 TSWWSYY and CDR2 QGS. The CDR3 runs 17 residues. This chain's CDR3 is CALGGTVWGVPTDKLIF. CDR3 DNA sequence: TGTGCTCTTGGGGGAACCGTTTGGGGGGTACCCACCGATAAACTCATCTTT.

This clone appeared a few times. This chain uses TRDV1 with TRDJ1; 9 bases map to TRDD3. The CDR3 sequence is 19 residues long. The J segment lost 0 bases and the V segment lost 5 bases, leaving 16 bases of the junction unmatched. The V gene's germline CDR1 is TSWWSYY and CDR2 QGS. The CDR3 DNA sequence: TGTGCTCTTGGGATCGAGCCCTCCGGGGGATACCCGTACACCGATAAACTCATCTTT. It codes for CALGIEPSGGYPYTDKLIF.

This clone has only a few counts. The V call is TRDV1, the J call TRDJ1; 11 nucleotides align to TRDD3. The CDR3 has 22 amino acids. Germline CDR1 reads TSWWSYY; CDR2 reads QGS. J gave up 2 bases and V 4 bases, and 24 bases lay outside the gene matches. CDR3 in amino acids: CALGVHSEVLGDRRGRTDKLIF. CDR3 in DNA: TGTGCTCTTGGGGTTCACTCCGAAGTACTGGGGGATAGAAGGGGTAGGACCGATAAACTCATCTTT.

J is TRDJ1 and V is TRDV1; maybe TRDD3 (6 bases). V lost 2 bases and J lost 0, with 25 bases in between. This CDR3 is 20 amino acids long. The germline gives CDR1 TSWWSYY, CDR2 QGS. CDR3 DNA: TGTGCTCTTGGGGAAACCTCCCCGGGATGGGGGGTCAAGGACACCGATAAACTCATCTTT. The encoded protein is CALGETSPGWGVKDTDKLIF.

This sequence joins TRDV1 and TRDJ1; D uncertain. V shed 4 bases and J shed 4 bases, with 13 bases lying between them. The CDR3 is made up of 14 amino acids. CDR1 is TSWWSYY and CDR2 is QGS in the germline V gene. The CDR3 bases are TGTGCTCTTGGGGCTACGAGGATTAACGATAAACTCATCTTT. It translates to CALGATRINDKLIF.

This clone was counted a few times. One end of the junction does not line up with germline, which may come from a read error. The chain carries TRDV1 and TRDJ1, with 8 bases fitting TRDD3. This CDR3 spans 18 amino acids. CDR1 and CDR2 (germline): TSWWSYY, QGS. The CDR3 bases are TGTGCTCCTGGGAAACCCTCCCTGGGGGACGCGTACACCGATAAACTCATCTTT. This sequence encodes CAPGKPSLGDAYTDKLIF.

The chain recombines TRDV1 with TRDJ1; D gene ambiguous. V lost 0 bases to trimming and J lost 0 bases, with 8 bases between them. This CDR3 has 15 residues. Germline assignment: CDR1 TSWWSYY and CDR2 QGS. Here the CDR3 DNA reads TGTGCTCTTGGGGAACTGTGGAAGTACACCGATAAACTCATCTTT. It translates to CALGELWKYTDKLIF.

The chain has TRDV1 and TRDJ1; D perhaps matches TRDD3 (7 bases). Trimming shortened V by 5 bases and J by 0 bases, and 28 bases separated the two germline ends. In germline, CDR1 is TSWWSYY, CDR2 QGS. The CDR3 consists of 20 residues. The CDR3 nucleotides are TGTGCTCTTGGGCCTCTGCCTTCCCCCAGGGGGATGCACCACACCGATAAACTCATCTTT. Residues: CALGPLPSPRGMHHTDKLIF.